What follows are 7 T cell receptor beta chains derived from one specimen sequenced in a study of control samples from healthy donors and cancer patients. Sequencing used immunoSEQ multiplex PCR; TCRdb keeps in-frame clones, though not all of them. Its table lists roughly 200,000 clones. Sequencing input: blood. The receptors originated from a young woman in good health.

The rearrangement uses TRBV3-1 (or the pseudogene TRBV3-2) and TRBJ2-6; TRBD1 aligns across 7 bases. The length of the CDR3 is 18 residues. Germline assignment: CDR1 LGHDT and CDR2 YNNKEL (reference sequence). The V gene end was trimmed by 0 bases and the J gene end by 1 base; junction bases not matched to a gene: 6. CDR3 bases: TGTGCCAGCAGCCAAGATATGAGACAGGGATCTGGGGCCAACGTCCTGACTTTC. Protein: CASSQDMRQGSGANVLTF.

The rearrangement uses TRBV30 and TRBJ2-1; D gene uncertain. The CDR3 contains 13 residues. CDR1 GTSNPN and CDR2 SVGIG come from the germline V gene (reference sequence). V was shortened by 1 base and J by 3 bases, with 7 bases between the two germline ends. The CDR3 DNA is TGTGCCTGGAGTGGCACAGACTACAATGAGCAGTTCTTC. As protein: CAWSGTDYNEQFF.

The chain recombines TRBV27 with TRBJ2-6, with D hard to call. Deletions cut 3 bases from V and 0 bases from J, with 9 bases between. This CDR3 comprises 16 residues. Germline values: CDR1 MNHEY, CDR2 SMNVEV (reference sequence). CDR3 DNA: TGTGCCAGCAGTTTTTTAGGTGCCTCTGGGGCCAACGTCCTGACTTTC. It encodes CASSFLGASGANVLTF. The variable domain in full, completed from reference TRBV27 and TRBJ2-6, reads EAQVTQNPRYLITVTGKKLTVTCSQNMNHEYMSWYRQDPGLGLRQIYYSMNVEVTDKGDVPEGYKVSRKEKRNFPLILESPSPNQTSLYFCASSFLGASGANVLTFGAGSRLTVL.

The genes are TRBV28 and TRBJ1-1, with TRBD1 matching over 7 bases. Germline assignment: CDR1 MDHEN and CDR2 SYDVKM. The CDR3 has 13 residues. V shed 6 bases, J shed 3 bases, and the junction held 4 bases outside the gene matches. As DNA, the CDR3 is TGTGCCAGCAGATCGACAGGGTACACTGAAGCTTTCTTT. It encodes CASRSTGYTEAFF.

V gene TRBV5-1 combines with J gene TRBJ2-5, with TRBD2 matching 9 bases. The germline V gene encodes CDR1 SGHRS and CDR2 YFSETQ. V lost 2 bases to trimming and J lost 1 base; unmatched junction nucleotides: 9. The CDR3 has 17 amino acids. The CDR3 DNA reads TGCGCCAGCAGCTTCCCTTTCGCGGGGGGGGGCCAAGAGACCCAGTACTTC. Translating gives CASSFPFAGGGQETQYF.

The chain joins TRBV3-1 (or the pseudogene TRBV3-2) to TRBJ1-1; D call uncertain. V was shortened by 5 bases and J by 1 base, with 8 bases between the two germline ends. Per the germline V gene, CDR1 is LGHDT and CDR2 is YNNKEL (reference sequence). CDR3 length equals 13 residues. CDR3 sequence reads: CASSSPGNTEAFF. DNA for the CDR3: TGTGCCAGCAGCTCGCCAGGGAACACTGAAGCTTTCTTT.

The CDR3 reads CASSVGREKTQYF. CDR3 sequence (DNA): TGTGCCAGCAGCGTCGGCCGGGAGAAGACCCAGTACTTC. The chain is built from TRBV7-9 and TRBJ2-5; a weak D match, TRBD2 (6 bases). V lost 5 bases and J 6 bases, leaving 13 bases between the germline ends. Germline V gene sequence: CDR1 SEHNR, CDR2 FQNEAQ (reference sequence). The CDR3 is made up of 13 amino acids. Full variable domain (missing parts from reference TRBV7-9 and TRBJ2-5): DTGVSQNPRHKITKRGQNVTFRCDPISEHNRLYWYRQTLGQGPEFLTYFQNEAQLEKSRLLSDRFSAERPKGSFSTLEIQRTEQGDSAMYLCASSVGREKTQYFGPGTRLLVL.